This TCR beta chain stems from a study of shared clonotypes between healthy human individuals. Findings of the study overall: Naive subsets generally exceeded memory subsets in estimated richness. Four donors shared around 5.2% of their naive CD4 clonotypes.

Concerning this clone: Its matching antigen is unknown.

V dropped 7 bases and J dropped 0; count of bases not matched to a gene: 6. Germline V gene lookup returns CDR1 SNHLY and CDR2 FYNNEI. This CDR3 is 14 amino acids long. For each subset, genomic DNA was distributed in equal portions over several immunoSEQ plates. Repertoires were generated with immunoSEQ multiplex PCR, while TCRdb's copy carries only in-frame clones and drops some. The sample shows 2 million to 2.5 million clones, approximately 96% of them seen only once. Input material: naive CD4+ T cells sorted from blood. Subset specified: CD45RA+ positively selected. The clonotype comes from a man aged 18 to 29 in good health. V is TRBV2 and J is TRBJ2-7; 7 positions agree with TRBD1. The chain's CDR3 is CASTVRQGSYEQYF. Here the CDR3 DNA reads TGTGCCAGCACAGTAAGACAGGGCTCCTACGAGCAGTACTTC. Filled out from reference TRBV2 and TRBJ2-7, the complete variable domain reads EPEVTQTPSHQVTQMGQEVILRCVPISNHLYFYWYRQILGQKVEFLVSFYNNEISEKSEIFDDQFSVERPDGSNFTLKIRSTKLEDSAMYFCASTVRQGSYEQYFGPGTRLTVT.